This T cell receptor (beta chain) was captured in a study of identical twins. General study results and limits: Potential partial confounding of zero-insertion analyses by invariant MAIT and iNKT cells was noted.

CDR1 LGHDT and CDR2 YNNKEL come from the germline V gene (reference sequence). The CDR3 covers 19 residues. V was pared by 4 bases and J by 0 bases, with 10 bases of the junction left unmatched. Worth noting for this clonotype: Its antigen is unknown.

MiXCR was run by TCRdb on the 5' RACE reads, yielding one entry per CDR3 protein. The data hold 1.5 million to 2 million distinct CDR3 sequences, with about 30% observed a single time. Sequenced material: cord blood. The receptor was isolated from a newborn girl in good health. The rearrangement joins TRBV3-1 to TRBJ2-1; 12 nucleotides match TRBD2. CDR3 region: CASSPLLAGGTSSYNEQFF. Here the CDR3 DNA reads TGTGCCAGCAGCCCCCTACTAGCGGGGGGTACGAGCTCCTACAATGAGCAGTTCTTC.